The next 17 T cell receptor beta chains were all read from a single sample in a study of Graves' ophthalmopathy and Graves' hyperthyroidism listed by TCRdb under 2018. TCRdb lists the instrument as Illumina HiSeq 2000. For repertoire sequencing, TCR beta CDR3 regions were amplified from RNA transcripts. A first-round RT-PCR used HTBI primers with the Qiagen OneStep RT-PCR kit, followed by a second-round multiplex PCR, size selection and purification. TCRdb itself trimmed the public reads at Q25 with fastp, ran MiXCR and retained productive beta chains. For every CDR3 protein sequence, its rows merge into one entry that carries the most common genes and DNA. Across this sample there are around 520,000 distinct CDR3 sequences, with 35% to 45% seen only once. Less than 4.5% of the sample goes to the ten largest clones. The sequenced sample was peripheral blood or thyroid tissue (not recorded which). The receptors here all came from an adult man with Graves' hyperthyroidism.

This clonotype has a handful of counts. The chain employs TRBV28 and TRBJ1-2, with D hard to call. Germline CDR1 and CDR2: MDHEN and SYDVKM. The V gene lost 5 bases and the J gene lost 4 bases, with 14 bases spanning the gap. There are 14 residues in the CDR3. CDR3 sequence reads: CASSPLGQTYGYTF. DNA of the CDR3: TGTGCCAGCAGTCCCCTCGGGCAGACCTATGGCTACACCTTC.

The sample holds many counts of this clonotype. The CDR3 spells CSASAQGVPGYTF. The CDR3 bases are TGCAGTGCTAGCGCCCAGGGGGTTCCTGGCTACACCTTC. V usage is TRBV20-1 and J usage is TRBJ1-2; 7 bases are a match to TRBD1. CDR3 length: 13 residues. Germline assignment: CDR1 DFQATT and CDR2 SNEGSKA (reference sequence). With 3 bases clipped from V and 7 bases from J, the junction kept 8 bases outside the gene matches.

This clonotype was counted ten times or more. This rearrangement joins TRBV29-1 to TRBJ1-2; D possibly corresponds to TRBD1 (6 bases). The CDR3 extends over 12 amino acids. Germline V lookup: CDR1 SQVTM, CDR2 ANQGSEA. V dropped 1 base and J dropped 8 bases, with 11 bases sitting between them. The CDR3 here is CSVEGAGEGYTF. CDR3 in DNA: TGCAGCGTTGAAGGGGCAGGGGAGGGCTACACCTTC.

In its sample, this clonotype was seen once. Germline is not matched at one junction end, which may reflect a read error. V gene TRBV5-1 combines with J gene TRBJ1-6; D unclear. The CDR3 has 16 amino acids. Germline values: CDR1 SGHRS, CDR2 YFSETQ. CDR3 nucleotides: TGTGCCAGCAGCGTGTCTAGCGGAGAGACTAATTCACCCCTCCACTTT. Protein sequence: CASSVSSGETNSPLHF.

This clonotype has at least ten counts. This chain joins TRBV12-3 or TRBV12-4 and TRBJ2-5; weak D call: TRBD2 (6 bases). V shed 5 bases and J shed 5 bases, with 21 bases lying between them. The CDR3 contains 16 residues. CDR3 coding DNA: TGTGCCAGCAGTCCTGGGGGACTCCGCGCGGCTGAGACCCAGTACTTC. Amino acids: CASSPGGLRAAETQYF.

About this clonotype: One end of the junction fails to match germline, which may point to a read error. The rearrangement joins TRBV12-3 or TRBV12-4 to TRBJ2-7; D is unclear. The CDR3 is 13 amino acids. Written as DNA, the CDR3 is TGTACCAGCAGTTCCCCGAGCTCCTACGAGCAGTACTTC. This gives the protein CTSSSPSSYEQYF.

This clonotype was counted many times. This rearrangement joins TRBV5-8 to TRBJ2-5; either TRBD1 or TRBD2 may supply D (5 bases each). Germline V gene data show CDR1 as SGHTS and CDR2 as YDEGEE. CDR3 length: 14 residues. V lost 1 base and J 5 bases, leaving 12 bases between the germline ends. CDR3 bases: TGTGCCAGCAGCTTGAGTTCGGGGCGGGAGACCCAGTACTTC. This sequence encodes CASSLSSGRETQYF. Complete variable domain (other parts from reference TRBV5-8 and TRBJ2-5): EAGVTQSPTHLIKTRGQQATLRCSPISGHTSVYWYQQALGLGLQFLLWYDEGEERNRGNFPPRFSGRQFPNYSSELNVNALELEDSALYLCASSLSSGRETQYFGPGTRLLVL.

This clonotype was seen ten or more times. The chain couples TRBV7-9 to TRBJ1-5, with D tentatively TRBD1 (5 bases). Germline V gene sequence: CDR1 SEHNR, CDR2 FQNEAQ (reference sequence). The CDR3 length is 17 residues. V was clipped by 4 bases and J by 3 bases, with 19 bases between them. CDR3 DNA: TGTGCCAGCAGCTCAGGAGAATCGACAGTTACCAATCAGCCCCAGCATTTT. Translation: CASSSGESTVTNQPQHF.

This clonotype was picked up a small number of times. The chain uses TRBV27 and TRBJ2-5, with D possibly being TRBD1 (5 bases). Per germline, CDR1 MNHEY and CDR2 SMNVEV (reference sequence). The V gene lost 3 bases and the J gene lost 1 base, with 9 bases spanning the gap. The CDR3 runs to 14 residues. The CDR3 protein is CASSFGAFQETQYF. The CDR3 DNA is TGTGCCAGCAGTTTTGGGGCGTTCCAAGAGACCCAGTACTTC.

This clonotype was seen a few times. V is TRBV7-2 and J is TRBJ2-7; tentative D call: TRBD1 (5 bases). The length of the CDR3 is 14 residues. V was shortened by 5 bases and J by 3 bases, with 14 bases between the two germline ends. Germline CDR1 and CDR2: SGHTA and FQGNSA. In DNA form, the CDR3 reads TGTGCCAGCAGCCTGGACATTCACGACTACGAGCAGTACTTC. This encodes CASSLDIHDYEQYF.

This clonotype was seen ten or more times. V gene TRBV29-1 combines with J gene TRBJ1-4; D is possibly TRBD1 (5 bases). Trimming stripped 6 bases from V and 8 bases from J, with 13 bases between. CDR1 and CDR2 (germline): SQVTM, ANQGSEA. The CDR3 contains 12 residues. The CDR3 here is CSVSGRGEKLFF. CDR3 sequence (DNA): TGCAGCGTCTCAGGGAGAGGAGAAAAACTGTTTTTT.

The sample holds many counts of this clonotype. The CDR3 DNA is TGTGCCAGCAGCTTAATAGGATCCAGTTCTAACTATGGCTACACCTTC. Protein: CASSLIGSSSNYGYTF. This rearrangement joins TRBV7-8 to TRBJ1-2; no definite D call. CDR1 and CDR2 from the germline V gene are SGHVS and FQNEAQ. The V and J ends lost 2 bases and 0 bases respectively, with 13 bases between them. CDR3 size: 16 residues.

The chain's CDR3 is CASSESSLGLLDYEQYF. The CDR3 nucleotides are TGTGCCAGCAGTGAGTCGAGTCTGGGTTTACTGGACTACGAGCAGTACTTC. J is TRBJ2-7 and V is TRBV25-1; D ambiguous. The CDR3 runs 17 residues. In germline, CDR1 is MGHDK, CDR2 SYGVNS. Between the trimmed V and J ends, which lost 3 bases and 3 bases, there was a span of 21 bases.

This clonotype was detected many times. The chain uses TRBV7-6 and TRBJ1-1; no clear D. Germline V gene lookup returns CDR1 SGHVS and CDR2 FNYEAQ. This CDR3 is 16 amino acids long. V lost 1 base, J lost 4 bases, and 16 bases lay in between. CDR3 nucleotides: TGTGCCAGCAGCTTAGGTTGGCAGAAGGAGGTCACTGAAGCTTTCTTT. Its protein is CASSLGWQKEVTEAFF.

Remarks on this clonotype: Because it lacks the conserved phenylalanine or tryptophan at the end, this CDR3 is likely a read error. Because the CDR3's place on the DNA is in doubt, the DNA is left out and the CDR3 is given as listed by TCRdb. The chain has TRBV5-6 and TRBJ1-6. The CDR3 sequence runs 8 residues, both termini included. Germline assignment: CDR1 SGHDT and CDR2 YYEEEE. The CDR3: CASSRFAG.

At least ten counts were recorded for this clonotype. The V gene is TRBV20-1, the J gene TRBJ1-5, with D tentatively TRBD1 (5 bases). Germline lookup yields CDR1 DFQATT and CDR2 SNEGSKA (reference sequence). Deletions cut 0 bases from V and 3 bases from J, with 9 bases between. The CDR3 runs to 14 residues. The CDR3 region is CSARDRQPNQPQHF. The CDR3 DNA reads TGCAGTGCTAGAGATCGACAGCCCAATCAGCCCCAGCATTTT.

The V and J genes are TRBV20-1 and TRBJ2-3, with D unclear. The V end was cut by 8 bases, the J end by 2 bases, with 11 bases between. Per germline, CDR1 DFQATT and CDR2 SNEGSKA (reference sequence). The CDR3 spans 12 residues. For the CDR3, the DNA is TGCAGTTCCCTATACCACACAGATACGCAGTATTTT. It translates to CSSLYHTDTQYF.